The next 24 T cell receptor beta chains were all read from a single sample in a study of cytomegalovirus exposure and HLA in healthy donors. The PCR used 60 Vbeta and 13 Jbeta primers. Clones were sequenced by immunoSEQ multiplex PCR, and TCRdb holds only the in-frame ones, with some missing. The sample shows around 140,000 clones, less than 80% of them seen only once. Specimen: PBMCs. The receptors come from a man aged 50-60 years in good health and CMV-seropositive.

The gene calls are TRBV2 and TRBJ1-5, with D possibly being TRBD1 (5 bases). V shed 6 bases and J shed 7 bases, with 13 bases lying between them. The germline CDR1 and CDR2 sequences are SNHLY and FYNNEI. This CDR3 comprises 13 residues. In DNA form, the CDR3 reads TGTGCCAGCAGCATTGGGAGGGGACAGCCCCAGCATTTT. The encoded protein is CASSIGRGQPQHF.

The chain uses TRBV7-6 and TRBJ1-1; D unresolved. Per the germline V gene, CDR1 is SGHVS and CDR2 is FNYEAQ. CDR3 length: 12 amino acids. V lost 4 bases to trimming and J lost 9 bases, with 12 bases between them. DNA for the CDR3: TGTGCCAGCAGCTCCCGTCTAGGCCAAGCTTTCTTT. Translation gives CASSSRLGQAFF.

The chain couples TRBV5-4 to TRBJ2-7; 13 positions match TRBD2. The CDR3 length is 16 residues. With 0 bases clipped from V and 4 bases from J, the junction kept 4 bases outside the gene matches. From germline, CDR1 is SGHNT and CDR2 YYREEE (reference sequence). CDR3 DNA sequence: TGTGCCAGCAGCTTGGGACTAGCGGGGGGCGGATACGAGCAGTACTTC. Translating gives CASSLGLAGGGYEQYF.

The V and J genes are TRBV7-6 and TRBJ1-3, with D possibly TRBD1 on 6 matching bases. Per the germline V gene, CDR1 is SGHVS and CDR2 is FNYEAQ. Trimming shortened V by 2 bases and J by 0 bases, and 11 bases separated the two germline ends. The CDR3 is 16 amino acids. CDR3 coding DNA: TGTGCCAGCAGCTTATCAACAGGGTTCTCTGGAAACACCATATATTTT. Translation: CASSLSTGFSGNTIYF.

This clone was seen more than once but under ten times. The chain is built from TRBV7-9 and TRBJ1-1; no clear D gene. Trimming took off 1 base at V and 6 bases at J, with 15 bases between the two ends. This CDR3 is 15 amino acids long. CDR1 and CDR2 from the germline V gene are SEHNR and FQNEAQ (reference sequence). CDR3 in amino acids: CASSLEAGGRAEAFF. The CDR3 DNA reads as TGTGCCAGCAGCTTAGAGGCAGGCGGGAGGGCTGAAGCTTTCTTT.

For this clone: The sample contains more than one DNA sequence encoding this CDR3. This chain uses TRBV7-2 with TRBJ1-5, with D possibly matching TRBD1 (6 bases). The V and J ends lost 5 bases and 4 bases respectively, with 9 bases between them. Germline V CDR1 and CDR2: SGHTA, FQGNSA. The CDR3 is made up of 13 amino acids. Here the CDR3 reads CASSPQGNQPQHF. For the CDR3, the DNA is TGTGCCAGCAGCCCTCAGGGGAATCAGCCCCAGCATTTT.

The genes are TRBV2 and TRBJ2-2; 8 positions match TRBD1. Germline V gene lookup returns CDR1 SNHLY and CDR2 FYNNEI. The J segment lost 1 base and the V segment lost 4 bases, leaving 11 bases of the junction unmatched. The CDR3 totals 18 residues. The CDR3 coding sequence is TGTGCCAGCAGTGGGGGGGAGCCGGGACAGGTGAACACCGGGGAGCTGTTTTTT. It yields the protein CASSGGEPGQVNTGELFF.

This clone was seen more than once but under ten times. The CDR3 region has the DNA TGCAGCGTTGCCCCACGGACAGGGTACTACGAGCAGTACTTC. Translating it yields CSVAPRTGYYEQYF. The chain couples TRBV29-1 to TRBJ2-7; 8 bases align to TRBD1. The CDR3 consists of 14 residues. CDR1 SQVTM and CDR2 ANQGSEA come from the germline V gene. Unmatched junction bases numbered 8, after V lost 4 bases and J lost 3 bases.

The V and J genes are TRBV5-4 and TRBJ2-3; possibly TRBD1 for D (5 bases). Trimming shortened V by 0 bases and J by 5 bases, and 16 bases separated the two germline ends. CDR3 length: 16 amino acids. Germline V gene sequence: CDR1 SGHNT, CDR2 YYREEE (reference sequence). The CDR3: CASSLAKGRVGDTQYF. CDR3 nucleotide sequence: TGTGCCAGCAGCTTGGCTAAGGGCAGGGTCGGAGATACGCAGTATTTT.

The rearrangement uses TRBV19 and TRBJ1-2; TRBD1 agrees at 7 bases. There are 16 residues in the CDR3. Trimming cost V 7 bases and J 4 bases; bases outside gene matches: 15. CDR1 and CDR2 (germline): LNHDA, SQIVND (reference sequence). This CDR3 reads CASTTSPTGFVYGYTF. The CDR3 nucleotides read TGTGCCAGTACCACCTCCCCGACAGGGTTCGTCTATGGCTACACCTTC.

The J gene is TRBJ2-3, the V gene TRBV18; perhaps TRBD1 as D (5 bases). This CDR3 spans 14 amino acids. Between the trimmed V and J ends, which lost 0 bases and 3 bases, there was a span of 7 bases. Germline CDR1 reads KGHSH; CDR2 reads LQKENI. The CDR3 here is CASSPPGETDTQYF. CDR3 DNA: TGTGCCAGCTCACCACCAGGGGAAACAGATACGCAGTATTTT. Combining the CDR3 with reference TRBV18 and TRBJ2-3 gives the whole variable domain NAGVMQNPRHLVRRRGQEARLRCSPMKGHSHVYWYRQLPEEGLKFMVYLQKENIIDESGMPKERFSAEFPKEGPSILRIQQVVRGDSAAYFCASSPPGETDTQYFGPGTRLTVL.

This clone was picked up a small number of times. Here the CDR3 reads CASRQSETAYEQYF. In DNA, the CDR3 is TGCGCCAGCAGGCAATCGGAGACCGCCTACGAGCAGTACTTC. This sequence joins TRBV4-1 and TRBJ2-7, with D unclear. The CDR3 runs to 14 residues. CDR1 MGHRA and CDR2 YSYEKL come from the germline V gene. V lost 6 bases and J lost 2, with 14 bases in between.

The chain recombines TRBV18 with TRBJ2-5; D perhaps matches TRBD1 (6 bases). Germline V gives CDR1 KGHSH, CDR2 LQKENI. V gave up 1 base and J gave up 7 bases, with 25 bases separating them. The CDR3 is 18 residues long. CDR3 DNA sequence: TGTGCCAGCTCACCACTGGGGCAGGGACAACGAGACCTCGGGACCCAGTACTTC. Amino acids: CASSPLGQGQRDLGTQYF.

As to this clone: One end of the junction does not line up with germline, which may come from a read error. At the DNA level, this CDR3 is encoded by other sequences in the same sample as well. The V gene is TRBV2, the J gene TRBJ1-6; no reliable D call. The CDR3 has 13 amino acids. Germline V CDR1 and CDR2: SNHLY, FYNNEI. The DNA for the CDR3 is TGTGCCAGCGGTGGCGGAATTAATTCGCCCCTCCACTTT. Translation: CASGGGINSPLHF.

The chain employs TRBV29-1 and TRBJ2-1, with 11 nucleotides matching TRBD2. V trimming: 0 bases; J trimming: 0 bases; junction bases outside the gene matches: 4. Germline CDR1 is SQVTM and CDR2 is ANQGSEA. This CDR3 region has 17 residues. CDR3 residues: CSVEDASGRSSYNEQFF. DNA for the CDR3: TGCAGCGTTGAAGATGCTAGCGGGAGGAGCTCCTACAATGAGCAGTTCTTC.

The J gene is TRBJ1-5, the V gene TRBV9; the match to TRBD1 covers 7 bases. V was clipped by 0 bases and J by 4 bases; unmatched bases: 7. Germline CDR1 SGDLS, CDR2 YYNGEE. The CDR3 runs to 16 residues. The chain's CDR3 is CASSVGVGTDNQPQHF. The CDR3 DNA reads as TGTGCCAGCAGCGTAGGGGTCGGGACAGATAATCAGCCCCAGCATTTT.

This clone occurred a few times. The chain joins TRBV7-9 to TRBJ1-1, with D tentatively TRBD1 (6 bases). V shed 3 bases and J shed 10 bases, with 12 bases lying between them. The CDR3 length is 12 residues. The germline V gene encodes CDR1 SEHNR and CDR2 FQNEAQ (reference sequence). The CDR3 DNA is TGTGCCAGCAGCTTTGGGGGACATCCAGCTTTCTTT. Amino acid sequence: CASSFGGHPAFF. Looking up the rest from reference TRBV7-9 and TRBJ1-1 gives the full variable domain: DTGVSQNPRHKITKRGQNVTFRCDPISEHNRLYWYRQTLGQGPEFLTYFQNEAQLEKSRLLSDRFSAERPKGSFSTLEIQRTEQGDSAMYLCASSFGGHPAFFGQGTRLTVV.

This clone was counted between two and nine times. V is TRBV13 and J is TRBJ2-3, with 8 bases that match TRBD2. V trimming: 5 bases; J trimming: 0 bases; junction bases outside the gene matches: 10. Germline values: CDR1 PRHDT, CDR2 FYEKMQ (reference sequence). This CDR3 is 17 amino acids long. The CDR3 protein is CASSRGRGAQSTDTQYF. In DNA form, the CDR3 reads TGTGCCAGCAGCCGCGGGCGGGGGGCTCAAAGCACAGATACGCAGTATTTT.

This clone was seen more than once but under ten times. This chain's CDR3 is CASSLDRYNEQFF. CDR3 coding DNA: TGTGCCAGCAGTCTGGACAGGTACAATGAGCAGTTCTTC. J is TRBJ2-1 and V is TRBV2, with 7 bases fitting TRBD1. Trimming at V came to 5 bases and at J to 4 bases, leaving 2 bases not matched to a gene. This CDR3 has 13 amino acids. Germline CDR1 and CDR2: SNHLY and FYNNEI.

CDR3 residues: CASSPQGTLNTEAFF. The DNA for the CDR3 is TGTGCCAGCAGCCCCCAAGGGACACTAAACACTGAAGCTTTCTTT. V and J are TRBV7-8 and TRBJ1-1, with a possible D match to TRBD1 (6 bases). The CDR3 runs 15 residues. The germline V gene has CDR1 SGHVS and CDR2 FQNEAQ. V gave up 5 bases and J gave up 2 bases, with 15 bases separating them.

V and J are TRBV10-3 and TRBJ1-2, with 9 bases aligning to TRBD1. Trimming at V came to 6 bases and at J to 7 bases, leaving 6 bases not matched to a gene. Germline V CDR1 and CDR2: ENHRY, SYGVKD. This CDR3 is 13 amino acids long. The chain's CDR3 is CAIRETGGCGYTF. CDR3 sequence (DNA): TGTGCCATCAGGGAGACAGGGGGATGTGGCTACACCTTC.

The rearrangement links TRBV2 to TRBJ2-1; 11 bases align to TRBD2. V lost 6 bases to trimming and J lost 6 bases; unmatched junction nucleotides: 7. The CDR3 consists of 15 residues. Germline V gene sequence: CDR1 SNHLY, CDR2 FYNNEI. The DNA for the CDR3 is TGTGCCAGCAGGGCCGGACTAGCGGGCCTCAATGAGCAGTTCTTC. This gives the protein CASRAGLAGLNEQFF.

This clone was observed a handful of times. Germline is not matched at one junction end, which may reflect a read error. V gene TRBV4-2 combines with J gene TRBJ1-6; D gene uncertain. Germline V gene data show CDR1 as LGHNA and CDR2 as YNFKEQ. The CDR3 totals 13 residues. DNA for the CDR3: TGTGCCAGCAACCAAGATCGTAATTCACCCCTCCACTTT. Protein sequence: CASNQDRNSPLHF.

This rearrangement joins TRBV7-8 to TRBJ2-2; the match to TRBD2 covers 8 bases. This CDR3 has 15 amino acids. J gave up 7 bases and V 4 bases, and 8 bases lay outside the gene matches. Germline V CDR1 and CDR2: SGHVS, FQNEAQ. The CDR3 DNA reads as TGTGCCAGCAGCTCCTTAGCGGGATATAGCGGGGAGCTGTTTTTT. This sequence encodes CASSSLAGYSGELFF.